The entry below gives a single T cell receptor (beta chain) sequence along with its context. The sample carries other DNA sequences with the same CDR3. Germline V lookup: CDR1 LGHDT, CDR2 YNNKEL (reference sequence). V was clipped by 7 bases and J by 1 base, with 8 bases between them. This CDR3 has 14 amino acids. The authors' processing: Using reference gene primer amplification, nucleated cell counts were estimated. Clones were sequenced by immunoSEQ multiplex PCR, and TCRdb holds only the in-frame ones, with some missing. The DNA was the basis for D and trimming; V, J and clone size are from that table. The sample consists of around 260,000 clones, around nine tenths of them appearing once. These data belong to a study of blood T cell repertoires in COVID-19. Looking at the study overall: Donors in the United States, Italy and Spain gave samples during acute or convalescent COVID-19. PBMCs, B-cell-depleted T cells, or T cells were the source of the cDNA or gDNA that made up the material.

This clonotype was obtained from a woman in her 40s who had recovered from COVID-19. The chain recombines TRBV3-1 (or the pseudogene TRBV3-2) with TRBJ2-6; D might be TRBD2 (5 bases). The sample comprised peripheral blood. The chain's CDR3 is CASTRGSGANVLTF. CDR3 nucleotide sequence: TGTGCCAGCACCCGGGGATCTGGGGCCAACGTCCTGACTTTC.